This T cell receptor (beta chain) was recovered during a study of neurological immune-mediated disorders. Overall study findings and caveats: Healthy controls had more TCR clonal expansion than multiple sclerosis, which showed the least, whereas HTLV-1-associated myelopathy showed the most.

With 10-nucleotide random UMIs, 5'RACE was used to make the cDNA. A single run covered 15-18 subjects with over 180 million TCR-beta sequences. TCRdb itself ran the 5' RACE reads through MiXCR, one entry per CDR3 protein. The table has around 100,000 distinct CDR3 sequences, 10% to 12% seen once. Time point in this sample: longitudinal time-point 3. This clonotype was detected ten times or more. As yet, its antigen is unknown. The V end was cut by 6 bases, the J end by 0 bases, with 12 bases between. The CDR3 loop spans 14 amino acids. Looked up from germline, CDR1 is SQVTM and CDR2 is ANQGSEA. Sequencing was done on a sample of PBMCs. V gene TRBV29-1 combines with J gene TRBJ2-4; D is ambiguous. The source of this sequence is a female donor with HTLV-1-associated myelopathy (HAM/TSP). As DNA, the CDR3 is TGCAGCGTGGTTTTGGGGTTAGCCAAAAACATTCAGTACTTC. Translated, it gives CSVVLGLAKNIQYF.